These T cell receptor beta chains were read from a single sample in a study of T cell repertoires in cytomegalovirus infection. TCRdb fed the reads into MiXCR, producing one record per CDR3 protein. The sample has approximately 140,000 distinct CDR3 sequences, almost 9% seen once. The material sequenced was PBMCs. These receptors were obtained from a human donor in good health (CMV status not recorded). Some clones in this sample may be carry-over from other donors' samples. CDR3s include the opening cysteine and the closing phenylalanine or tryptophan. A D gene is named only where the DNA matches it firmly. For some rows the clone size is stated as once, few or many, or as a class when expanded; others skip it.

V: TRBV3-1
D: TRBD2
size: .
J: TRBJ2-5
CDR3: CASRQLSGGERETQYF
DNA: TGTGCCAGCAGGCAACTTAGCGGGGGCGAACGAGAGACCCAGTACTTC

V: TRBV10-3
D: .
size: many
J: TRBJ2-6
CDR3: CAISEPTAGANVLTF
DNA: TGTGCCATCAGTGAACCGACAGCAGGGGCCAACGTCCTGACTTTC

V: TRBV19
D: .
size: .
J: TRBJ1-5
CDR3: CASSIDGILQPQHF
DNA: TGTGCCAGTAGTATCGACGGAATTTTGCAGCCCCAGCATTTT

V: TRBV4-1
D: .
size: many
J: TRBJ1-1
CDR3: CASSQGRGRTEAFF
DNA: TGCGCCAGCAGCCAAGGTCGGGGGCGGACTGAAGCTTTCTTT

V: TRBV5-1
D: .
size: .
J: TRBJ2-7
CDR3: CASSLAPSGVYPYEQYF
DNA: TGCGCCAGCAGCTTGGCACCCTCAGGGGTCTACCCCTACGAGCAGTACTTC

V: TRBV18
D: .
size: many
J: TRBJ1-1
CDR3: CASSPPGSLRNTEAFF
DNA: TGTGCCAGCTCACCACCGGGAAGTTTGCGAAACACTGAAGCTTTCTTT

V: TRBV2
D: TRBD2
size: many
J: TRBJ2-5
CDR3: CASRGLAGGRETQYF
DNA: TGTGCCAGCAGGGGTCTAGCGGGGGGCCGTGAGACCCAGTACTTC

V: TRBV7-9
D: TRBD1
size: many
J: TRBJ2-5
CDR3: CASSQGTGVIETQYF
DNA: TGTGCCAGCAGCCAAGGGACAGGGGTAATCGAGACCCAGTACTTC

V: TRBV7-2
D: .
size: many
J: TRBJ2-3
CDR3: CASSLQGGGPDTQYF
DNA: TGTGCCAGCAGCTTACAGGGTGGGGGACCAGATACGCAGTATTTT

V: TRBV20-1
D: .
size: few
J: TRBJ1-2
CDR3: CSARDLWGNYGYTF
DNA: TGCAGTGCTAGAGATCTCTGGGGCAACTATGGCTACACCTTC

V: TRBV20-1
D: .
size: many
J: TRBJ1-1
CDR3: CSATPGAPEEAFF
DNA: TGCAGTGCCACCCCGGGAGCGCCTGAGGAAGCTTTCTTT

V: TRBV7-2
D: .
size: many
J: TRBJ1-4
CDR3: CASSIQVARGEKLFF
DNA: TGTGCCAGCAGCATACAGGTTGCACGGGGTGAAAAACTGTTTTTT

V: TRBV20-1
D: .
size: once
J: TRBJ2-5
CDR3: CSASGQGIRETQYF
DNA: TGCAGTGCTAGTGGGCAGGGGATACGAGAGACCCAGTACTTC

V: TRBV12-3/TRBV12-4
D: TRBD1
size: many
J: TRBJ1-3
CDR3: CASSRITGGGQGGNTIYF
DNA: TGTGCCAGCAGCCGAATTACCGGGGGCGGACAGGGAGGAAACACCATATATTTT

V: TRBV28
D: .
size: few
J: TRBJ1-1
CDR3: CASSRLVNEAFF
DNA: TGTGCCAGCAGTCGACTCGTGAATGAAGCTTTCTTT

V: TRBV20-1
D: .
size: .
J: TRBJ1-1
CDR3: CSARDLRGGTEAFF
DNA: TGCAGTGCTAGAGATCTTCGGGGTGGGACTGAAGCTTTCTTT

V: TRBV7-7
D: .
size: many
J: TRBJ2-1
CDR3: CASSFEPVPYNEQFF
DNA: TGTGCCAGCAGCTTTGAGCCCGTGCCCTACAATGAGCAGTTCTTC

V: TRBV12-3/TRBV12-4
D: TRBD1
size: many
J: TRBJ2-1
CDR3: CASSRKRGQGLNEQFF
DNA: TGTGCCAGCAGTCGAAAGAGGGGACAGGGTTTGAATGAGCAGTTCTTC

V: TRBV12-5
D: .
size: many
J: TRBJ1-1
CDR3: CASAPEYTEAFF
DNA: TGTGCTAGTGCCCCGGAGTACACTGAAGCTTTCTTT

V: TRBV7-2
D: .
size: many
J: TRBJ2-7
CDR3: CASSSGTGRGLYEQYF
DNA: TGTGCCAGCAGCTCGGGCACTGGGCGAGGTCTCTACGAGCAGTACTTC

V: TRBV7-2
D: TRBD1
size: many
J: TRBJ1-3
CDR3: CASSLDRGSPGNTIYF
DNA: TGTGCCAGCAGCTTAGACAGGGGATCTCCTGGAAACACCATATATTTT

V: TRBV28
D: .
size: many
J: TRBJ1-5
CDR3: CASRDTGKPQHF
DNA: TGTGCCAGCAGGGACACAGGAAAGCCCCAGCATTTT

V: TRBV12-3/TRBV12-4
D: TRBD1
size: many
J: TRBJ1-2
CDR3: CAIRGRGYGYTF
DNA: TGTGCCATCAGGGGGAGAGGGTATGGCTACACCTTC

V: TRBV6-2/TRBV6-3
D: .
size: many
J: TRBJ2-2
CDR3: CASSYGRYTGELFF
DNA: TGTGCCAGCAGTTACGGACGGTACACCGGGGAGCTGTTTTTT

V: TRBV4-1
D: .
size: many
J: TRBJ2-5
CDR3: CASSPFQLQETQYF
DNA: TGCGCCAGCAGCCCTTTTCAGTTACAAGAGACCCAGTACTTC

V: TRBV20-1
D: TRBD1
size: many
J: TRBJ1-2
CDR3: CSARVPGQHGYTF
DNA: TGCAGTGCTAGAGTCCCGGGACAGCATGGCTACACCTTC

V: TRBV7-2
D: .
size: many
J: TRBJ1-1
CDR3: CASSLAVQARGTEAFF
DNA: TGTGCCAGCAGCTTAGCTGTGCAGGCCCGGGGCACTGAAGCTTTCTTT

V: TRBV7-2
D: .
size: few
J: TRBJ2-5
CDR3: CASSQGGTRGTQYF
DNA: TGTGCCAGCAGTCAAGGGGGGACCAGGGGGACCCAGTACTTC

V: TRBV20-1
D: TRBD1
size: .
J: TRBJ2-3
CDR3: CSSSRPGQGWIDTQYF
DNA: TGCAGTTCTTCTAGACCGGGACAGGGTTGGATAGATACGCAGTATTTT

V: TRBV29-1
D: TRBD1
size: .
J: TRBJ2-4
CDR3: CSVIGTGKNIKYF
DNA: TGCAGCGTTATCGGGACAGGGAAAAACATTAAGTACTTC

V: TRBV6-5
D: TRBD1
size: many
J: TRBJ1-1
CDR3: CASSYSLGQGNTEAFF
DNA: TGTGCCAGCAGTTACTCTTTGGGACAGGGCAACACTGAAGCTTTCTTT

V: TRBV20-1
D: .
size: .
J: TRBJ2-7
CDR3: CSARRRVVYEQYF
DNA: TGCAGTGCGAGACGGAGGGTTGTCTACGAGCAGTACTTC

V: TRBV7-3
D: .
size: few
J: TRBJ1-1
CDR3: CASSVEGANTEAFF
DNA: TGTGCCAGCAGTGTGGAGGGCGCAAACACTGAAGCTTTCTTT

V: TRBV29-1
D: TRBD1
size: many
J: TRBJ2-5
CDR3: CSVDRVEETQYF
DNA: TGCAGCGTAGACAGGGTTGAAGAGACCCAGTACTTC

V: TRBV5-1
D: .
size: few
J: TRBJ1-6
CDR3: CASSQDGGGSSPLHF
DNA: TGCGCCAGCAGCCAAGACGGGGGTGGGAGTTCACCCCTCCACTTT

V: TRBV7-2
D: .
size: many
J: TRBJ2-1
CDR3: CASSLRGVGEQFF
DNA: TGTGCCAGCAGCTTGAGGGGGGTGGGTGAGCAGTTCTTC

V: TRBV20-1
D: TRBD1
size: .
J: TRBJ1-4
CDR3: CSAREDVLGQSNEKLFF
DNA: TGCAGTGCTAGAGAAGACGTCCTGGGACAGTCTAATGAAAAACTGTTTTTT

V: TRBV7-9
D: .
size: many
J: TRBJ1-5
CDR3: CASSLEGVIQPQHF
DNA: TGTGCCAGCAGCTTAGAAGGGGTGATTCAGCCCCAGCATTTT

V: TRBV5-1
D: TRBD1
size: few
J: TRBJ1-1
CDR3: CASSADREMGTEAFF
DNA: TGCGCCAGCAGCGCGGACAGGGAAATGGGCACTGAAGCTTTCTTT

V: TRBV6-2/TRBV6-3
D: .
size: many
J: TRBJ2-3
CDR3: CASRKGAGATTDTQYF
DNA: TGTGCCAGCAGGAAAGGGGCGGGGGCCACCACAGATACGCAGTATTTT

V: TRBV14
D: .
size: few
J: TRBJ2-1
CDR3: CASSQEKLMSNEQFF
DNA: TGTGCCAGCAGCCAAGAGAAGCTTATGAGCAATGAGCAGTTCTTC

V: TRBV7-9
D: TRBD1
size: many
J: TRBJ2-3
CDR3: CASSSTGGPSTDTQYF
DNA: TGTGCCAGCAGCTCGACAGGGGGCCCAAGCACAGATACGCAGTATTTT

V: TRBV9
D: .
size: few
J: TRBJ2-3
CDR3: CASSARRRESTDTQYF
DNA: TGTGCCAGCAGCGCCCGCCGCCGGGAAAGCACAGATACGCAGTATTTT

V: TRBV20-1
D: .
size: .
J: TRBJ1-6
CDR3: CSARVSSGSYNSPLHF
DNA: TGCAGTGCTAGAGTGTCCTCTGGCTCCTATAATTCACCCCTCCACTTT

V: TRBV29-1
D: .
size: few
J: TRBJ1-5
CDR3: CSVGGQSSNQPQHF
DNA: TGCAGCGTTGGAGGACAGAGCAGCAATCAGCCCCAGCATTTT

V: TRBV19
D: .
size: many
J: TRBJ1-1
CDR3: CASSTPGLMNTEAFF
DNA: TGTGCCAGTAGTACCCCCGGACTCATGAACACTGAAGCTTTCTTT

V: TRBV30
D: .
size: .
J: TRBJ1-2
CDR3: CAWSVGQLLVAGYTF
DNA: TGTGCCTGGAGTGTAGGCCAGCTTCTAGTGGCTGGCTACACCTTC

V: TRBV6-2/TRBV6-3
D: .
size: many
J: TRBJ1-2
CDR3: CASSYSIGTDGYTF
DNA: TGTGCCAGCAGTTACTCGATAGGGACGGATGGCTACACCTTC

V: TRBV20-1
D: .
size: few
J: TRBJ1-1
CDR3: CSASPEEAFF
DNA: TGCAGTGCTTCGCCAGAGGAAGCTTTCTTT